These 23 T cell receptor beta chains came from one sample sequenced in a study of cytomegalovirus exposure and HLA in healthy donors. Researchers ran the PCR with 60 Vbeta and 13 Jbeta primers. Generated by immunoSEQ multiplex PCR, the TCRdb table keeps only in-frame clones and is missing some. Among roughly 180,000 clones listed, roughly 85% were seen once. Sequenced: PBMCs. These receptors all stem from a boy between 2 and 10 years old in good health and CMV-seronegative.

The chain joins TRBV7-2 to TRBJ2-5; the D gene is possibly TRBD2 (6 bases). The CDR3 spans 13 residues. The V end lost 5 bases, the J end lost 6 bases, and 13 bases lay between the germline ends. From germline, CDR1 is SGHTA and CDR2 FQGNSA. The CDR3 here is CASSPEGGQTQYF. DNA of the CDR3: TGTGCCAGCAGCCCGGAGGGAGGTCAGACCCAGTACTTC.

The chain links TRBV7-8 to TRBJ1-3; 7 bases are a match to TRBD1. Germline V gives CDR1 SGHVS, CDR2 FQNEAQ. The CDR3 spans 19 residues. Trimming cost V 0 bases and J 0 bases; bases outside gene matches: 11. The CDR3 DNA reads TGTGCCAGCAGCTTAGCGCCGCAGGGGGTGGGAGGCTCTGGAAACACCATATATTTT. This encodes CASSLAPQGVGGSGNTIYF.

The CDR3 nucleotides read TGTGCCAGCAGCTCTAACACCGGGGAGCTGTTTTTT. It codes for CASSSNTGELFF. The chain joins TRBV5-4 to TRBJ2-2; D gene unclear. Germline lookup yields CDR1 SGHNT and CDR2 YYREEE (reference sequence). V lost 3 bases and J 2 bases, leaving 2 bases between the germline ends. The CDR3 has 12 residues.

This chain uses TRBV28 with TRBJ2-7; possibly TRBD1 for D (5 bases). Germline V gives CDR1 MDHEN, CDR2 SYDVKM. The CDR3 runs to 14 residues. Deletions cut 1 base from V and 5 bases from J, with 12 bases between. The DNA for the CDR3 is TGTGCCAGCAGTTTATCCCGACAGTTCAACGAGCAGTACTTC. Residues: CASSLSRQFNEQYF.

The chain employs TRBV18 and TRBJ1-5; 11 bases line up with TRBD1. Losses at the gene ends were 8 bases for V and 3 bases for J; bases not matched to a gene: 3. Germline assignment: CDR1 KGHSH and CDR2 LQKENI. The CDR3 is 14 residues long. The CDR3 reads CASGQGANNQPQHF. CDR3 nucleotides: TGTGCCAGCGGACAGGGGGCGAACAATCAGCCCCAGCATTTT.

The V gene is TRBV5-1, the J gene TRBJ2-1, with 9 bases aligning to TRBD2. The CDR3 spans 15 residues. CDR1 is SGHRS and CDR2 is YFSETQ in the germline V gene. V lost 2 bases and J lost 3; bases outside the gene matches: 3. In DNA form, the CDR3 reads TGCGCCAGCAGCTTCGCGGGGGGGCTCTACAATGAGCAGTTCTTC. It codes for CASSFAGGLYNEQFF.

This chain uses TRBV28 with TRBJ1-1; no reliable D call. The CDR3 totals 13 residues. CDR1 is MDHEN and CDR2 is SYDVKM in the germline V gene. V was pared by 6 bases and J by 1 base, with 9 bases between. The chain's CDR3 is CASRSEENTEAFF. The CDR3 region has the DNA TGTGCCAGCAGGTCCGAGGAGAACACTGAAGCTTTCTTT.

This chain uses TRBV5-4 with TRBJ1-1; D remains ambiguous. This CDR3 contains 13 residues. CDR1 and CDR2 from the germline V gene are SGHNT and YYREEE (reference sequence). Trimming pared 1 base from V and 0 bases from J, leaving 4 bases between. This CDR3 is CASSLIMNTEAFF. CDR3 DNA: TGTGCCAGCAGCTTGATAATGAACACTGAAGCTTTCTTT.

This sequence joins TRBV7-9 and TRBJ2-5, with TRBD2 as a possible D gene (6 bases). Germline V CDR1 and CDR2: SEHNR, FQNEAQ (reference sequence). V was shortened by 6 bases and J by 5 bases, with 13 bases between the two germline ends. The CDR3 sequence is 13 residues long. The CDR3 DNA reads as TGTGCCAGCAGTTACCCAGGGAGGGAGACCCAGTACTTC. Translated, it gives CASSYPGRETQYF.

The J gene is TRBJ1-2, the V gene TRBV30; possible D gene TRBD1, 6 bases. This CDR3 contains 13 residues. Trimming removed 0 bases at V and 6 bases at J, with 11 bases between. The germline gives CDR1 GTSNPN, CDR2 SVGIG (reference sequence). CDR3 sequence (DNA): TGTGCCTGGAGTGTCCCAGGGGTGCATGGCTACACCTTC. Amino acid sequence: CAWSVPGVHGYTF.

The chain employs TRBV19 and TRBJ1-1; D is uncertain. The CDR3 loop spans 13 amino acids. CDR1 and CDR2 (germline): LNHDA, SQIVND (reference sequence). The germline V and J ends were trimmed by 3 bases and 8 bases, with 13 bases remaining between them. The CDR3 DNA reads as TGTGCCAGTAGTATTCTATTTTCGGGAGAAGCTTTCTTT. Encoded protein: CASSILFSGEAFF.

The V gene is TRBV7-9, the J gene TRBJ1-3; TRBD1 is a possible D gene (6 bases). CDR1 is SEHNR, CDR2 FQNEAQ, per germline (reference sequence). The CDR3 is 19 amino acids. Trimming cost V 1 base and J 1 base, with 20 bases left between them. In DNA form, the CDR3 reads TGTGCCAGCAGCTTAGTGGGGCGGGGGCTTCTCCGGTCTGGAAACACCATATATTTT. This codes for CASSLVGRGLLRSGNTIYF.

The J gene is TRBJ2-4, the V gene TRBV29-1; D perhaps matches TRBD1 (6 bases). The CDR3 is 13 amino acids. CDR1 is SQVTM, CDR2 ANQGSEA, per germline. The V gene lost 6 bases and the J gene lost 0 bases, with 9 bases spanning the gap. The CDR3 region is CSVGTQAKNIQYF. The CDR3 nucleotides are TGCAGCGTCGGGACACAAGCCAAAAACATTCAGTACTTC.

The chain has TRBV7-2 and TRBJ2-7; TRBD2 matches 8 bases. Germline CDR1 reads SGHTA; CDR2 reads FQGNSA. The CDR3 consists of 15 residues. Trimming cost V 3 bases and J 7 bases; bases outside gene matches: 11. CDR3 DNA sequence: TGTGCCAGCAGCTTTACCAGCGGGAGCGTAACAGAGCAGTACTTC. This codes for CASSFTSGSVTEQYF.

CDR3 region: CASRDRVTSGNTDTQYF. The CDR3 DNA follows: TGTGCCAGTCGGGACAGGGTAACTAGCGGGAACACAGATACGCAGTATTTT. The V call is TRBV19, the J call TRBJ2-3; D may be TRBD2 (10 bases). From germline, CDR1 is LNHDA and CDR2 SQIVND (reference sequence). The CDR3 has 17 residues. Trimming removed 8 bases at V and 2 bases at J, with 23 bases between.

The rearrangement uses TRBV5-4 and TRBJ1-6; 9 positions agree with TRBD1. The trim removed 4 bases at V and 10 bases at J, leaving 9 bases unmatched. This CDR3 has 15 amino acids. Germline loops: CDR1 SGHNT, CDR2 YYREEE (reference sequence). CDR3 region: CASSPEGQGNSPLHF. CDR3 coding DNA: TGTGCCAGCAGCCCTGAAGGACAGGGGAACTCACCCCTCCACTTT. The full variable domain, completed using reference TRBV5-4 and TRBJ1-6, is ETGVTQSPTHLIKTRGQQVTLRCSSQSGHNTVSWYQQALGQGPQFIFQYYREEENGRGNFPPRFSGLQFPNYSSELNVNALELDDSALYLCASSPEGQGNSPLHFGNGTRLTVT.

V is TRBV5-4 and J is TRBJ1-2; TRBD1 matches at 8 bases. Trimming at V came to 3 bases and at J to 2 bases, leaving 12 bases not matched to a gene. The CDR3 consists of 17 residues. Germline CDR1 SGHNT, CDR2 YYREEE (reference sequence). CDR3 coding DNA: TGTGCCAGCAGCTCAAGCCCAAGGACAGGGACCAACTATGGCTACACCTTC. Translation: CASSSSPRTGTNYGYTF.

The chain carries TRBV19 and TRBJ2-3, with 8 bases identical to TRBD2. Germline assignment: CDR1 LNHDA and CDR2 SQIVND (reference sequence). V shed 7 bases and J 6 bases; nucleotides not matched to a gene: 9. This CDR3 spans 14 amino acids. The CDR3 region is CASNLGGGQDTQYF. The CDR3 coding sequence is TGTGCCAGTAATTTAGGCGGGGGGCAGGATACGCAGTATTTT.

The V and J genes are TRBV6-6 and TRBJ1-2; D perhaps matches TRBD1 (6 bases). CDR3 length equals 13 residues. V was shortened by 4 bases and J by 2 bases, with 8 bases between the two germline ends. The germline V gene has CDR1 MNHNY and CDR2 SVGAGI (reference sequence). DNA of the CDR3: TGTGCCAGCAGTTCTACAGGGAACTATGGCTACACCTTC. This sequence encodes CASSSTGNYGYTF.

This clone was seen once. This chain links TRBV27 with TRBJ2-1; 7 positions agree with TRBD2. Trimming removed 3 bases from V and 7 bases from J; junction bases left unmatched: 6. Germline V gives CDR1 MNHEY, CDR2 SMNVEV (reference sequence). The CDR3 consists of 14 residues. In DNA, the CDR3 is TGTGCCAGCAGTTTGACTAGCCTGTTAAATGAGCAGTTCTTC. Translating it yields CASSLTSLLNEQFF.

This sequence joins TRBV11-2 and TRBJ2-7; 10 nucleotides agree with TRBD2. The CDR3 is 16 residues long. Per germline, CDR1 SGHAT and CDR2 FQNNGV. The trim removed 3 bases at V and 5 bases at J, leaving 10 bases unmatched. The chain's CDR3 is CASSFYLAGGPHEQYF. The CDR3 DNA reads TGTGCCAGCAGCTTTTACTTAGCGGGAGGCCCCCACGAGCAGTACTTC.

The chain joins TRBV7-2 to TRBJ1-5; D remains ambiguous. The germline V gene encodes CDR1 SGHTA and CDR2 FQGNSA. This CDR3 region has 15 residues. V was cut by 1 base and J by 4 bases, with 11 bases left in between. As DNA, the CDR3 is TGTGCCAGCAGCTTAGTAGGCAGACTTAATCAGCCCCAGCATTTT. Protein sequence: CASSLVGRLNQPQHF.

The chain couples TRBV5-1 to TRBJ2-1; 13 bases agree with TRBD2. V shed 6 bases, J shed 0 bases, and the junction held 9 bases outside the gene matches. The CDR3 is 18 residues long. Germline V lookup: CDR1 SGHRS, CDR2 YFSETQ. CDR3 sequence (DNA): TGCGCCAGCACCTCGGGACTAGCGGGGCGAGCCTCCTACAATGAGCAGTTCTTC. Its protein is CASTSGLAGRASYNEQFF.